The clone carrying this T cell receptor beta chain was counted a few times. The data derive from a study of blood T cell repertoires in COVID-19. Study context: Both acute and convalescent COVID-19 samples were obtained from the United States, Italy and Spain.

Germline assignment: CDR1 MNHNS and CDR2 SASEGT. Trimming removed 0 bases at V and 0 bases at J, with 6 bases between. The CDR3 is 14 amino acids. In the authors' workflow: Amplification of reference gene primers was used by the study to estimate nucleated cell counts. Assay: immunoSEQ multiplex PCR; the TCRdb copy retains only in-frame clones and omits some. D and trimming were read from the DNA, whereas the V and J calls and clone size are those reported in that table. This sample has about 190,000 clones, with around 80% found just once. Sequencing was done on a sample of peripheral blood. The chain joins TRBV6-1 to TRBJ2-7; D is unresolved. This TCR was recovered from a young man with active or convalescent COVID-19. CDR3 DNA sequence: TGTGCCAGCAGTGAAGCGGAGAGCTCCTACGAGCAGTACTTC. This translates into CASSEAESSYEQYF.